This is a list of T cell receptor beta chains from one sample in a study of shared clonotypes between healthy human individuals. Generated by immunoSEQ multiplex PCR, the TCRdb table keeps only in-frame clones and is missing some. In the table there are about 2.3 million clones, around 90% of which are singletons. Sequenced sample: naive CD4+ T cells from PBMCs. The receptors were gathered from a man younger than 35 in good health. Some clones in this sample may be carry-over from other donors' samples. Each CDR3 is given with its conserved first and last residue. D genes are given only for firm matches. Part of the rows lack a size; the others show once, few, many or a class for expanded clones.

NA NA TRBJ1-4 TRBV4-1 CASTRSLNEKLFF TGCGCCAGCACCCGGAGCCTGAATGAAAAACTGTTTTTT
TRBD2 NA TRBJ2-2 TRBV2 CASRLLAGDGELFF TGTGCCAGCAGGTTACTAGCGGGAGACGGGGAGCTGTTTTTT
NA NA TRBJ1-6 TRBV19 CASSLGDNSPLHF TGTGCCAGTTCTCTCGGGGATAATTCACCCCTCCACTTT
NA NA TRBJ2-3 TRBV2 CASSEISDTQYF TGTGCCAGCAGTGAAATTAGTGATACGCAGTATTTT
TRBD1 NA TRBJ2-3 TRBV5-1 CASSSTGGGTDTQYF TGCGCCAGCAGCTCCACAGGGGGTGGCACAGATACGCAGTATTTT
NA once TRBJ1-2 TRBV5-1 CASSAEPQVDYGYTF TGCGCCAGCAGCGCCGAACCACAGGTGGACTATGGCTACACCTTC
NA NA TRBJ2-7 TRBV7-9 CASSPAGRRWSEQYF TGTGCCAGCAGCCCGGCTGGCAGGAGGTGGTCCGAGCAGTACTTC
NA NA TRBJ1-1 TRBV5-5 CASSGRAGWDTEAFF TGTGCCAGCAGCGGAAGGGCAGGGTGGGACACTGAAGCTTTCTTT
NA NA TRBJ2-7 TRBV5-1 CASSLSDTYEQYF TGCGCCAGCAGCTTGTCGGACACCTACGAGCAGTACTTC
TRBD2 NA TRBJ2-3 TRBV27 CASSLTRAGTTQGGTQYF TGTGCCAGCAGTTTAACTCGGGCTGGGACTACCCAGGGAGGTACGCAGTATTTT
NA once TRBJ1-1 TRBV19 CASSIRGVGNTEAFF TGTGCCAGTAGTATACGTGGGGTCGGGAACACTGAAGCTTTCTTT
NA NA TRBJ2-7 TRBV11-2 CASSSTPTRSNEQYF TGTGCCAGCAGCTCCACCCCGACTAGGAGCAACGAGCAGTACTTC
NA NA TRBJ2-5 TRBV29-1 CSVDPGYQETQYF TGCAGCGTTGACCCAGGGTACCAAGAGACCCAGTACTTC
NA NA TRBJ2-1 TRBV7-6 CASSLGAGVGYNEQFF TGTGCCAGCAGCTTAGGGGCAGGGGTCGGCTACAATGAGCAGTTCTTC
NA NA TRBJ1-1 TRBV9 CASSGHVNTEAFF TGTGCCAGCAGCGGACACGTGAACACTGAAGCTTTCTTT
NA once TRBJ1-1 TRBV7-3 CASSYGPSATEAFF TGTGCCAGCAGTTATGGGCCCTCGGCCACTGAAGCTTTCTTT
NA NA TRBJ2-2 TRBV5-1 CASSPGVVVGTGELFF TGCGCCAGCAGCCCCGGCGTCGTAGTGGGCACCGGGGAGCTGTTTTTT
NA NA TRBJ1-1 TRBV6-6 CATDSRVEAFF TGTGCCACCGACAGCAGAGTTGAAGCTTTCTTT
NA NA TRBJ2-1 TRBV10-1 CASSEFGRSSYNEQFF TGCGCCAGCAGTGAGTTTGGGAGGAGCTCCTACAATGAGCAGTTCTTC
NA NA TRBJ2-2 TRBV9 CASSGPWNTGELFF TGTGCCAGCAGTGGGCCCTGGAACACCGGGGAGCTGTTTTTT
NA NA TRBJ2-1 TRBV5-6 CASSLRDVSNEQFF TGTGCCAGCAGCTTGCGGGACGTTAGCAATGAGCAGTTCTTC
NA NA TRBJ2-7 TRBV6-1 CASSEGLQNYEQYF TGTGCCAGCAGTGAAGGATTGCAGAACTACGAGCAGTACTTC
NA NA TRBJ2-2 TRBV11-2 CASSFTPTGELFF TGTGCCAGCAGCTTCACCCCCACCGGGGAGCTGTTTTTT
NA NA TRBJ1-4 TRBV28 CAGGRGNEKLFF TGTGCCGGCGGACGGGGTAATGAAAAACTGTTTTTT
TRBD2 NA TRBJ2-5 TRBV14 CASSQGTSFRETQYF TGTGCCAGCAGCCAAGGGACTAGCTTCAGAGAGACCCAGTACTTC
NA once TRBJ1-2 TRBV7-9 CASSFPGANYGYTF TGTGCCAGCAGCTTTCCCGGGGCTAACTATGGCTACACCTTC
NA NA TRBJ2-7 TRBV2 CASRGGASYEQYF TGTGCCAGCCGAGGGGGTGCGTCCTACGAGCAGTACTTC
TRBD2 NA TRBJ2-1 TRBV12-5 CASGSGLAEGNEQFF TGTGCTAGTGGATCGGGACTAGCGGAGGGGAATGAGCAGTTCTTC
TRBD1 NA TRBJ1-1 TRBV4-3 CASSLNTRQGAFF TGCGCCAGCAGCCTCAACACCCGACAGGGAGCTTTCTTT
TRBD1 NA TRBJ2-7 TRBV5-1 CASSLDRGWYEQYF TGCGCCAGCAGCTTGGACAGGGGATGGTACGAGCAGTACTTC
TRBD1 NA TRBJ2-7 TRBV5-1 CASSSRDRGVLSYEQYF TGCGCCAGCAGCTCTAGAGACAGGGGCGTTCTTTCCTACGAGCAGTACTTC
NA NA TRBJ2-7 TRBV9 CASSAQDSVLREQYF TGTGCCAGCAGCGCCCAGGACAGCGTTCTTCGGGAGCAGTACTTC
NA NA TRBJ1-1 TRBV6-4 CASSDFRGEAFF TGTGCCAGCAGTGACTTTAGGGGAGAAGCTTTCTTT
NA NA TRBJ2-3 TRBV27 CASSLPSGADTQYF TGTGCCAGCAGTTTACCCTCCGGGGCAGATACGCAGTATTTT
TRBD2 NA TRBJ2-2 TRBV7-9 CASSLGGLAGVPGELFF TGTGCCAGCAGCTTGGGGGGACTAGCGGGAGTCCCCGGGGAGCTGTTTTTT
NA NA TRBJ2-7 TRBV28 CASTRVGAYYEQYF TGTGCCAGCACACGGGTGGGAGCGTACTACGAGCAGTACTTC
NA once TRBJ1-4 TRBV27 CASKDPGEKLFF TGTGCCAGCAAAGACCCAGGGGAAAAACTGTTTTTT
NA few TRBJ1-1 TRBV18 CASSPDRFTEAFF TGTGCCAGCTCACCTGACAGATTCACTGAAGCTTTCTTT
NA NA TRBJ2-2 TRBV12-5 CASGFRVGGELFF TGTGCTAGTGGTTTCCGAGTTGGCGGGGAGCTGTTTTTT
TRBD2 NA TRBJ2-3 TRBV10-3 CAITPGGVDTQYF TGTGCCATCACCCCGGGAGGAGTAGATACGCAGTATTTT
TRBD1 NA TRBJ2-7 TRBV7-9 CASSRQGTLYEQYF TGTGCCAGCAGCCGACAGGGGACTTTATACGAGCAGTACTTC
NA NA TRBJ2-2 TRBV5-1 CASSPEGLRGTGELFF TGCGCCAGCAGCCCGGAGGGTCTACGCGGCACCGGGGAGCTGTTTTTT
TRBD1 NA TRBJ1-4 TRBV5-8 CASNRQGFVEKLFF TGTGCCAGCAACCGACAGGGTTTCGTCGAAAAACTGTTTTTT
TRBD1 NA TRBJ2-5 TRBV2 CARAQGAKETQYF TGTGCCAGAGCACAGGGGGCCAAAGAGACCCAGTACTTC
NA NA TRBJ2-5 TRBV5-4 CASSLPATETQYF TGTGCCAGCAGCTTGCCCGCTACCGAGACCCAGTACTTC
NA NA TRBJ2-2 TRBV9 CASSVADLGELFF TGTGCCAGCAGCGTAGCGGACCTCGGGGAGCTGTTTTTT
NA NA TRBJ2-3 TRBV28 CATHGPPGHLTDTQYF TGTGCCACCCATGGACCGCCGGGACACCTCACAGATACGCAGTATTTT
NA once TRBJ2-7 TRBV20-1 CSAKDFYEQYF TGCAGTGCTAAAGACTTTTACGAGCAGTACTTC
NA NA TRBJ2-2 TRBV6-5 CASSWGSTGELFF TGTGCCAGCAGTTGGGGGTCCACCGGGGAGCTGTTTTTT
NA NA TRBJ1-2 TRBV30 CAWSVQAGNYGYTF TGTGCCTGGAGTGTTCAGGCAGGAAACTATGGCTACACCTTC
TRBD1 NA TRBJ1-2 TRBV6-1 CASSESRDRGGYTF TGTGCCAGCAGTGAATCAAGGGACAGGGGTGGCTACACCTTC
TRBD1 NA TRBJ2-6 TRBV7-3 CASSGGTGGAGANVLTF TGTGCCAGCAGCGGCGGGACAGGGGGCGCTGGGGCCAACGTCCTGACTTTC
NA NA TRBJ1-5 TRBV7-6 CASSLGGDRNQPQHF TGTGCCAGCAGCCTCGGCGGGGACCGAAATCAGCCCCAGCATTTT
NA NA TRBJ1-1 TRBV6-6 CASSYTSGTIHDGAFF TGTGCCAGCAGTTACACTTCCGGGACAATCCATGATGGAGCTTTCTTT